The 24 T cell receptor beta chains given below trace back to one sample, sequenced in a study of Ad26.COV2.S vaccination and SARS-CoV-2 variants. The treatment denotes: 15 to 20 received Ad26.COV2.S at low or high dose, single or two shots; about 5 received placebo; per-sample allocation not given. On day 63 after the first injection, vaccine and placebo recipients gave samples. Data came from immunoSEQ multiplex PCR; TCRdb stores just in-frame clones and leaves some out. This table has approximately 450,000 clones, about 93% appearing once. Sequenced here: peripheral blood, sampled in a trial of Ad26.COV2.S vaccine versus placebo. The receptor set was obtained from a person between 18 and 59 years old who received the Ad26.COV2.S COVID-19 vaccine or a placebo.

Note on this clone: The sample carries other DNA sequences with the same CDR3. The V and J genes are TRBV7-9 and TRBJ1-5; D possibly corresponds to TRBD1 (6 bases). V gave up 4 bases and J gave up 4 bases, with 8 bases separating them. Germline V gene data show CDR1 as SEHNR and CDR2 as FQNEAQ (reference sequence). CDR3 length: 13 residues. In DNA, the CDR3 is TGTGCCAGCAGCTCTGACAGGAATCAGCCCCAGCATTTT. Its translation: CASSSDRNQPQHF. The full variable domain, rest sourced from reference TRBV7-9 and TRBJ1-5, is DTGVSQNPRHKITKRGQNVTFRCDPISEHNRLYWYRQTLGQGPEFLTYFQNEAQLEKSRLLSDRFSAERPKGSFSTLEIQRTEQGDSAMYLCASSSDRNQPQHFGDGTRLSIL.

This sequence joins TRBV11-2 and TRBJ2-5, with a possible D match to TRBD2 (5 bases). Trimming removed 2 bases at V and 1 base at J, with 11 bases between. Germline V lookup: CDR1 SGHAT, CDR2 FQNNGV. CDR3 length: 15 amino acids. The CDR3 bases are TGTGCCAGCAGCTTATCGGCTAGCCCCCAAGAGACCCAGTACTTC. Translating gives CASSLSASPQETQYF.

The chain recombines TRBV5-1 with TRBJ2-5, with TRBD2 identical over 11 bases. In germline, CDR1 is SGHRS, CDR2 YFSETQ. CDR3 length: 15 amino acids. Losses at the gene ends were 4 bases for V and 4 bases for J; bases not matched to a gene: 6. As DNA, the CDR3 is TGCGCCAGCAGCCCAATAACTAGCGGGGGAGAGACCCAGTACTTC. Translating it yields CASSPITSGGETQYF.

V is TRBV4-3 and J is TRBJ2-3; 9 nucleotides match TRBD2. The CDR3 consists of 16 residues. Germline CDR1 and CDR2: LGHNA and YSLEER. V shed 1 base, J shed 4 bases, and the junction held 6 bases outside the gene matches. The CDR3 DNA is TGCGCCAGCAGCCAAGCGTCTAGCGGGACGGCAGATACGCAGTATTTT. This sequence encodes CASSQASSGTADTQYF.

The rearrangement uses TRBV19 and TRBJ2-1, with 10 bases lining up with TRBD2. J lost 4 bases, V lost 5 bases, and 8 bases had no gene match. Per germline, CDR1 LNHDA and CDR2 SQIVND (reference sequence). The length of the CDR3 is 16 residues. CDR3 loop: CASSPQLAGPYNEQFF. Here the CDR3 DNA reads TGTGCCAGTAGTCCGCAACTAGCGGGGCCGTACAATGAGCAGTTCTTC.

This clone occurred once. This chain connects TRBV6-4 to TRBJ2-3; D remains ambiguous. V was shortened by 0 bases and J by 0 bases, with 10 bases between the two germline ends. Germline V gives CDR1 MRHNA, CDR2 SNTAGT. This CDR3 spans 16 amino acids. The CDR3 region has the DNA TGTGCCAGCAGTGACTCGTTCTCAGGTAGCACAGATACGCAGTATTTT. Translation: CASSDSFSGSTDTQYF.

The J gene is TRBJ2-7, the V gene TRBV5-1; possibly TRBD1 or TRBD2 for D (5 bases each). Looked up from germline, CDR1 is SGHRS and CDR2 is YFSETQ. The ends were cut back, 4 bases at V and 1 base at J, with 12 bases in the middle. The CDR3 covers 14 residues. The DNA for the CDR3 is TGCGCCAGCAGCCCTTCGGGACCTTCCTACGAGCAGTACTTC. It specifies CASSPSGPSYEQYF.

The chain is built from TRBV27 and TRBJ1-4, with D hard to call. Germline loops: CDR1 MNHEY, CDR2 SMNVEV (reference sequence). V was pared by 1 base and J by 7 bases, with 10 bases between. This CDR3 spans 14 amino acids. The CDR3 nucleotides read TGTGCCAGCAGTTTATGGGCAGGAGCTGAAAAACTGTTTTTT. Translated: CASSLWAGAEKLFF.

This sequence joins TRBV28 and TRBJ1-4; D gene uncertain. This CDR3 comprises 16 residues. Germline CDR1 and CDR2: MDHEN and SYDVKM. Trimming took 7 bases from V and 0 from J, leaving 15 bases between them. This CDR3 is CASTIGRWATNEKLFF. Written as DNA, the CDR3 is TGTGCCAGCACCATCGGACGATGGGCAACTAATGAAAAACTGTTTTTT.

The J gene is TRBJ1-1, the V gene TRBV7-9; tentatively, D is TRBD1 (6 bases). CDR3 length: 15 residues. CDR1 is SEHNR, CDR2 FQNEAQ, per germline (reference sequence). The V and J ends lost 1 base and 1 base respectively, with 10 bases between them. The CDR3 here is CASSLGPTGNTEAFF. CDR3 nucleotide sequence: TGTGCCAGCAGCTTAGGGCCGACAGGGAACACTGAAGCTTTCTTT.

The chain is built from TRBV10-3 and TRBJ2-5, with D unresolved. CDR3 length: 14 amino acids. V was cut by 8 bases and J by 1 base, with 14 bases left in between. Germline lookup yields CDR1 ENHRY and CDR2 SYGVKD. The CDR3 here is CAIALGRPQETQYF. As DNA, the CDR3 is TGTGCCATCGCCCTAGGGCGGCCCCAAGAGACCCAGTACTTC.

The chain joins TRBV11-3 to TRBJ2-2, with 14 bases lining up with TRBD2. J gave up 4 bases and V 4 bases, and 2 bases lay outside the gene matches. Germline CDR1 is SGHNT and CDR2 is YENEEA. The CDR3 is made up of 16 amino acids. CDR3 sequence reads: CASSSGLAGVTGELFF. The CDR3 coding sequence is TGTGCCAGCAGCTCGGGACTAGCGGGAGTCACCGGGGAGCTGTTTTTT.

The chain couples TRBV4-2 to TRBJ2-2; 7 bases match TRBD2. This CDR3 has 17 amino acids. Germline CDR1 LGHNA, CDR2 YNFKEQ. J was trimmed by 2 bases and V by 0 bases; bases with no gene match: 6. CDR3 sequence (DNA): TGTGCCAGCAGCCAAGATGGGCCGGGAGGAAACACCGGGGAGCTGTTTTTT. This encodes CASSQDGPGGNTGELFF.

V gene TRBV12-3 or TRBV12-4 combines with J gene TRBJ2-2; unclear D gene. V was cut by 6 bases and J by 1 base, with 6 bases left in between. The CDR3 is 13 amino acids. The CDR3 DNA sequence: TGTGCCAGCAGGTCATTGAACACCGGGGAGCTGTTTTTT. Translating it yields CASRSLNTGELFF.

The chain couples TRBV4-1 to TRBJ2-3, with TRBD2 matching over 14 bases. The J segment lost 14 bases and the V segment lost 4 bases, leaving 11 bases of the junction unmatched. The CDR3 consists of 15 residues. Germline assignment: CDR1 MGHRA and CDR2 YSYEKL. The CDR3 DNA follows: TGCGCCAGCAGCCGGGAGGGACTAGCGGGAGAGGGGGCGTATTTT. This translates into CASSREGLAGEGAYF.

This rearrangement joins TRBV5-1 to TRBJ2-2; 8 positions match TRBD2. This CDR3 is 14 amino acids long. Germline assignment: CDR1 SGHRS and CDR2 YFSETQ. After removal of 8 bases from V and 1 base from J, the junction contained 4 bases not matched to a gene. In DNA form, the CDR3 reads TGCGCCAGAACGGGACTAGTGAACACCGGGGAGCTGTTTTTT. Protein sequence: CARTGLVNTGELFF.

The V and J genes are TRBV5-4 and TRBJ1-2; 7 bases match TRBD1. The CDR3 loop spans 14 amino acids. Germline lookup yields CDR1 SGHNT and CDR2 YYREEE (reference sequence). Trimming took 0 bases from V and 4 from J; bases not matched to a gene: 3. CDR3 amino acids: CASSLDPGGYGYTF. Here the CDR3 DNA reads TGTGCCAGCAGCTTGGATCCAGGGGGCTATGGCTACACCTTC.

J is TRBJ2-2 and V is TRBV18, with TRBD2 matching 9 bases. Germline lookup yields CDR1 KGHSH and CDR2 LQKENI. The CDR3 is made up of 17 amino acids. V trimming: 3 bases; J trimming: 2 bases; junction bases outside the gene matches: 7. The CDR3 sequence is CASSPIAGAENTGELFF. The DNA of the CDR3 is TGTGCCAGCTCACCTATAGCGGGAGCGGAAAACACCGGGGAGCTGTTTTTT.

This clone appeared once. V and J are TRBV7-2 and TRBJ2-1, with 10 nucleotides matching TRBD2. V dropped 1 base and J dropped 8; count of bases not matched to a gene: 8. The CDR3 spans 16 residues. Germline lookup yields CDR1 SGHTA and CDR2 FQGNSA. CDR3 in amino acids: CASSLGGTSVSDEQFF. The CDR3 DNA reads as TGTGCCAGCAGCTTAGGTGGGACTAGCGTTTCGGATGAGCAGTTCTTC. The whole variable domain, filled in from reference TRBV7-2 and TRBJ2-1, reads GAGVSQSPSNKVTEKGKDVELRCDPISGHTALYWYRQSLGQGLEFLIYFQGNSAPDKSGLPSDRFSAERTGGSVSTLTIQRTQQEDSAVYLCASSLGGTSVSDEQFFGPGTRLTVL.

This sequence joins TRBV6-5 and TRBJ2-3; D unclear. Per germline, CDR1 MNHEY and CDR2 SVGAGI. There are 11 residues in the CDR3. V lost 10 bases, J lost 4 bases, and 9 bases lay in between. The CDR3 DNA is TGTGCCACCGAAACCCCAGATACGCAGTATTTT. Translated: CATETPDTQYF.

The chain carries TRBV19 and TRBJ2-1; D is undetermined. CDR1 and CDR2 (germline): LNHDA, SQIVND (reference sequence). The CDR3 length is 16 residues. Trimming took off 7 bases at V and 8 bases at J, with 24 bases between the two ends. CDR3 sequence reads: CASTDTGSPQGYEQFF. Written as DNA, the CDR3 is TGTGCCAGTACCGACACCGGGTCCCCTCAAGGCTATGAGCAGTTCTTC.

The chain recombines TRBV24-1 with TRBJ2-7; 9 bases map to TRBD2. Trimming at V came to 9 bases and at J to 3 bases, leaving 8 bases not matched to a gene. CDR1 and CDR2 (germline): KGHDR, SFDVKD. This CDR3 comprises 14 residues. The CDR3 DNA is TGTGCCACCCAGTTAGTAGCGGGGGTCTACGAGCAGTACTTC. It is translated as CATQLVAGVYEQYF.

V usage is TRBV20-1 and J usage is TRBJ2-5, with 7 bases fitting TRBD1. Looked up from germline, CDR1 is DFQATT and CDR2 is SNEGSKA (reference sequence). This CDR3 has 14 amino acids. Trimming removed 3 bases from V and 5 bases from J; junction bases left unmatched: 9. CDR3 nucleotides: TGCAGTGCTAGTGAGGGGGCCTGGTGGGAGACCCAGTACTTC. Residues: CSASEGAWWETQYF.

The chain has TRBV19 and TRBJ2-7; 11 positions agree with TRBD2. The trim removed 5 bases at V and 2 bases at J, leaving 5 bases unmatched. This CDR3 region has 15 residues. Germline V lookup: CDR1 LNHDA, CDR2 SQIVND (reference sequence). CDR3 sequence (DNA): TGTGCCAGTAGTCCCTCTAGCGGGAGGACCTACGAGCAGTACTTC. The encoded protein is CASSPSSGRTYEQYF.